One and the same sample provided the 24 T cell receptor beta chains below, sequenced in a study of T cell repertoires in cytomegalovirus infection. Their cognate antigens are unknown. Via MiXCR, TCRdb re-called the reads, giving one row per CDR3 protein. Among 380,000 or so distinct CDR3 sequences listed, around a third were seen once. The starting material was cultured PBMCs, obtained from culture after CMV antigen stimulation. The receptors originated from a human donor in good health (CMV status not recorded). Some clones in this sample may be carry-over from other donors' samples.

This clonotype turned up a few times. CDR3 residues: CASSSTGGGYTF. In DNA form, the CDR3 reads TGTGCCAGCAGTTCGACGGGAGGTGGCTACACCTTC. The chain carries TRBV27 and TRBJ1-2, with D unresolved. Deletions cut 4 bases from V and 7 bases from J, with 10 bases between. The length of the CDR3 is 12 residues. Germline CDR1 MNHEY, CDR2 SMNVEV (reference sequence).

The V call is TRBV7-2, the J call TRBJ1-2, with unresolved D. V lost 5 bases to trimming and J lost 8 bases, with 15 bases between them. This CDR3 has 13 amino acids. The germline V gene has CDR1 SGHTA and CDR2 FQGNSA. The chain's CDR3 is CASSKNDQRGYTF. The CDR3 DNA reads as TGTGCCAGCAGCAAAAACGACCAACGAGGCTACACCTTC. The variable domain in full, completed from reference TRBV7-2 and TRBJ1-2, reads GAGVSQSPSNKVTEKGKDVELRCDPISGHTALYWYRQSLGQGLEFLIYFQGNSAPDKSGLPSDRFSAERTGGSVSTLTIQRTQQEDSAVYLCASSKNDQRGYTFGSGTRLTVV.

In DNA form, the CDR3 reads TGTGCCAGCAGTCTGTGGGGACTAGCGGGAGGTTCAGCCAAAAACATTCAGTACTTC. It is translated as CASSLWGLAGGSAKNIQYF. V usage is TRBV27 and J usage is TRBJ2-4; 15 nucleotides agree with TRBD2. This CDR3 has 19 amino acids. After removal of 5 bases from V and 0 bases from J, the junction contained 8 bases not matched to a gene. The germline CDR1 and CDR2 sequences are MNHEY and SMNVEV (reference sequence).

The V call is TRBV19, the J call TRBJ1-6; D remains unclear. The ends were cut back, 7 bases at V and 2 bases at J, with 18 bases in the middle. CDR1 is LNHDA and CDR2 is SQIVND in the germline V gene (reference sequence). The CDR3 runs 17 residues. CDR3 region: CASTKGRVGAYNSPLHF. Here the CDR3 DNA reads TGTGCCAGTACTAAAGGGAGGGTCGGTGCCTATAATTCACCCCTCCACTTT.

The rearrangement joins TRBV7-9 to TRBJ2-1; D possibly corresponds to TRBD2 (7 bases). Per germline, CDR1 SEHNR and CDR2 FQNEAQ (reference sequence). The CDR3 is 15 residues long. With 4 bases removed from V and 9 bases from J, the gap between germline ends came to 19 bases. CDR3 loop: CASSSPGGPSGEQFF. The CDR3 DNA sequence: TGTGCCAGCAGCTCCCCGGGGGGCCCTAGCGGTGAGCAGTTCTTC.

The chain combines TRBV9 with TRBJ1-3; the D is unclear. This CDR3 is built from 15 residues. CDR1 and CDR2 from the germline V gene are SGDLS and YYNGEE. The V end lost 7 bases, the J end lost 2 bases, and 16 bases lay between the germline ends. CDR3 protein: CASRAGREPGNTIYF. In nucleotides, the CDR3 is TGTGCCAGCCGCGCGGGAAGGGAGCCTGGAAACACCATATATTTT. The full variable domain, its missing parts supplied by reference TRBV9 and TRBJ1-3, is DSGVTQTPKHLITATGQRVTLRCSPRSGDLSVYWYQQSLDQGLQFLIQYYNGEERAKGNILERFSAQQFPDLHSELNLSSLELGDSALYFCASRAGREPGNTIYFGEGSWLTVV.

This clonotype was counted at least ten times. This chain links TRBV4-1 with TRBJ2-3; D unresolved. The CDR3 totals 16 residues. The V end was cut by 1 base, the J end by 3 bases, with 14 bases between. CDR1 and CDR2 from the germline V gene are MGHRA and YSYEKL. The CDR3 DNA follows: TGCGCCAGCAGCCAAGCCAATATGGGTTTTACAGATACGCAGTATTTT. Encoded protein: CASSQANMGFTDTQYF.

This clonotype came up once. The rearrangement joins TRBV20-1 to TRBJ2-7, with TRBD2 matching 8 bases. Germline V gene sequence: CDR1 DFQATT, CDR2 SNEGSKA (reference sequence). CDR3 size: 12 residues. V was clipped by 5 bases and J by 3 bases; unmatched bases: 3. As DNA, the CDR3 is TGCAGTGCTCTCAGCGGGAGCTACGAGCAGTACGTC. Its translation: CSALSGSYEQYV.

V and J are TRBV4-1 and TRBJ2-3; the D gene is possibly TRBD2 (5 bases). The ends were cut back, 0 bases at V and 2 bases at J, with 9 bases in the middle. The CDR3 length is 15 residues. Germline loops: CDR1 MGHRA, CDR2 YSYEKL. DNA for the CDR3: TGCGCCAGCAGCCAAGATCGGAGGCCCACAGATACGCAGTATTTT. As protein: CASSQDRRPTDTQYF.

This clonotype occurred once. V gene TRBV20-1 combines with J gene TRBJ2-3, with 10 bases identical to TRBD2. The CDR3 is 15 residues long. The V gene end was trimmed by 4 bases and the J gene end by 10 bases; junction bases not matched to a gene: 14. Germline CDR1 and CDR2: DFQATT and SNEGSKA (reference sequence). The CDR3 reads CSAIDSSGREWAQYF. CDR3 nucleotides: TGCAGTGCTATAGATTCTAGCGGGAGAGAATGGGCGCAGTATTTT.

This clonotype was found a few times. The chain recombines TRBV10-3 with TRBJ2-3; 15 positions match TRBD2. CDR1 and CDR2 (germline): ENHRY, SYGVKD. Germline trimming cut 4 bases from V and 5 bases from J; bases unmatched to any gene: 4. This CDR3 region has 16 residues. The CDR3: CAISGRTSGREDTQYF. The CDR3 DNA is TGTGCCATCAGTGGGAGGACTAGCGGGAGGGAAGATACGCAGTATTTT.

This chain joins TRBV7-2 and TRBJ2-7; 14 nucleotides align to TRBD2. CDR1 and CDR2 from the germline V gene are SGHTA and FQGNSA. V was clipped by 3 bases and J by 5 bases; unmatched bases: 6. This CDR3 is 16 amino acids long. Here the CDR3 reads CASSLGLAGAWDEQYV. The DNA of the CDR3 is TGTGCCAGCAGCTTGGGACTAGCGGGAGCGTGGGACGAGCAGTACGTC.

The CDR3 DNA follows: TGTGCCATCAGCGACAGGGGGATCACTGAAGCTTTCTTT. It translates to CAISDRGITEAFF. V is TRBV10-3 and J is TRBJ1-1; 9 bases map to TRBD1. This CDR3 is built from 13 residues. V trimming: 6 bases; J trimming: 4 bases; junction bases outside the gene matches: 3. From germline, CDR1 is ENHRY and CDR2 SYGVKD.

This clonotype appeared many times. V is TRBV7-2 and J is TRBJ2-1, with D possibly being TRBD1 (5 bases). The CDR3 has 15 amino acids. Germline V gene sequence: CDR1 SGHTA, CDR2 FQGNSA. V was clipped by 5 bases and J by 0 bases, with 11 bases between them. DNA of the CDR3: TGTGCCAGCAGCGGGGCGATGAGCTCCTACAATGAGCAGTTCTTC. Its protein product is CASSGAMSSYNEQFF.

This clonotype was seen only once. The chain has TRBV6-1 and TRBJ1-1; no firm D call. Germline values: CDR1 MNHNS, CDR2 SASEGT. The CDR3 sequence is 14 residues long. The V end lost 8 bases, the J end lost 1 base, and 14 bases lay between the germline ends. The CDR3 nucleotides are TGTGCCAGCTCTCCGGCTCGTGGGAACACTGAAGCTTTCTTT. It specifies CASSPARGNTEAFF.

This clonotype was picked up a small number of times. The chain couples TRBV28 to TRBJ1-3; D gene unclear. The CDR3 is 15 amino acids. Germline V gene sequence: CDR1 MDHEN, CDR2 SYDVKM. Trimming shortened V by 4 bases and J by 3 bases, and 13 bases separated the two germline ends. CDR3 nucleotide sequence: TGTGCCAGCAGTTCCGAAGGAGAGGTTGGAAACACCATATATTTT. Translation gives CASSSEGEVGNTIYF.

The gene calls are TRBV20-1 and TRBJ2-1; no reliable D call. Per the germline V gene, CDR1 is DFQATT and CDR2 is SNEGSKA (reference sequence). The CDR3 spans 13 residues. V was pared by 6 bases and J by 6 bases, with 15 bases between. The CDR3 DNA reads as TGCAGTGCCCAGTCTAGGGATGGCAATGAGCAGTTCTTC. Translation: CSAQSRDGNEQFF.

This clonotype was observed a few times. The chain is built from TRBV20-1 and TRBJ2-1, with D unclear. There are 11 residues in the CDR3. With 3 bases removed from V and 3 bases from J, the gap between germline ends came to 3 bases. From germline, CDR1 is DFQATT and CDR2 SNEGSKA (reference sequence). The CDR3 DNA follows: TGCAGTGCTAGGGGCTACAATGAGCAGTTCTTC. Its protein is CSARGYNEQFF.

This chain links TRBV6-2 or TRBV6-3 with TRBJ2-1; 8 bases agree with TRBD2. The V gene's germline CDR1 is MNHEY and CDR2 SVGEGT. The J segment lost 8 bases and the V segment lost 5 bases, leaving 23 bases of the junction unmatched. There are 19 residues in the CDR3. The CDR3 nucleotides are TGTGCCAGCAGTCCATCTATCGTCTTAGCGGGATCTGTTTACGATGAGCAGTTCTTC. This gives the protein CASSPSIVLAGSVYDEQFF.

The chain couples TRBV7-2 to TRBJ2-7; a possible D gene is TRBD1 (6 bases). The CDR3 sequence is 16 residues long. Germline CDR1 is SGHTA and CDR2 is FQGNSA. The V end was cut by 1 base, the J end by 2 bases, with 15 bases between. CDR3 coding DNA: TGTGCCAGCAGCTTAGTTGGGGGCGAAGTTCCCTACGAGCAGTACGTC. Protein product: CASSLVGGEVPYEQYV.

The chain recombines TRBV14 with TRBJ1-1; the D gene is possibly TRBD1 (5 bases). The germline V gene has CDR1 SGHDN and CDR2 FVKESK. The CDR3 loop spans 13 amino acids. Trimming left V 1 base short and J 10 bases short, with 13 bases between. This chain's CDR3 is CASSQGEGRGAFF. CDR3 DNA: TGTGCCAGCAGCCAAGGTGAGGGGCGAGGAGCTTTCTTT.

This clonotype was counted only a few times. The chain recombines TRBV28 with TRBJ1-3, with D possibly TRBD1 on 6 matching bases. Looked up from germline, CDR1 is MDHEN and CDR2 is SYDVKM. The ends were cut back, 6 bases at V and 1 base at J, with 13 bases in the middle. There are 15 residues in the CDR3. As DNA, the CDR3 is TGTGCCAGCAGCCCGGGAGGGGGGTCTGGAAACACCATATATTTT. It encodes CASSPGGGSGNTIYF.

The chain uses TRBV2 and TRBJ2-6, with 9 bases identical to TRBD2. This CDR3 has 17 residues. Germline V gene data show CDR1 as SNHLY and CDR2 as FYNNEI. The ends lost 3 bases at V and 3 bases at J; junction bases unmatched: 6. CDR3 sequence reads: CASSDFAGGLGANVLTF. In nucleotides, the CDR3 is TGTGCCAGCAGTGATTTTGCGGGAGGGCTTGGGGCCAACGTCCTGACTTTC.

The chain uses TRBV30 and TRBJ2-7, with D possibly matching TRBD1 (6 bases). The length of the CDR3 is 13 residues. V was cut by 0 bases and J by 5 bases, with 11 bases left in between. The germline V gene has CDR1 GTSNPN and CDR2 SVGIG (reference sequence). In DNA form, the CDR3 reads TGTGCCTGGAGTGTAGGGCCAGGGGACGAGCAGTACGTC. Its protein product is CAWSVGPGDEQYV.